This TCR beta chain was obtained from a study of blood T cell repertoires in COVID-19. TCRdb keeps only in-frame clones here, not all; method: immunoSEQ multiplex PCR. The sample gives 350,000 to 500,000 clones, around nine tenths of which show up once; approximately 1.5% is in the top ten. The V segment lost 0 bases and the J segment 2 bases; nucleotides outside the gene matches: 7. This CDR3 is 17 amino acids long. Germline-derived CDR1 and CDR2 are LGHNA and YNFKEQ. Sequencing was performed on PBMCs or T cells enriched from blood (not recorded which). This clonotype originated in a woman under 30 who had been exposed to COVID-19. The chain links TRBV4-2 to TRBJ2-3, with 8 nucleotides matching TRBD2. The CDR3 reads CASSQDGNGGVTDTQYF. The CDR3 DNA reads TGTGCCAGCAGCCAAGATGGGAACGGGGGGGTCACAGATACGCAGTATTTT.